These 21 T cell receptor beta chains originate from one sample sequenced in a study of T-cell reconstitution after alpha-beta-depleted transplantation in children. Unique molecular identifiers featured in how the TCRbeta library was prepared. One entry per CDR3 protein results from TCRdb running MiXCR on the PCR reads. The table lists approximately 270,000 distinct CDR3 sequences, 20% to 30% of them singletons, with about 5% in the top ten. Material: PBMCs, mostly from graft donor cells, obtained 360 days after TCRalphabeta/CD19-depleted stem cell transplant. These receptors originate from a female patient aged 2-15 years who had a stem cell transplant for congenital amegakaryocytic thrombocytopenia, so the T cells may come from the graft donor.

J is TRBJ1-6 and V is TRBV27, with 10 bases lining up with TRBD1. This CDR3 is built from 15 residues. Germline CDR1 reads MNHEY; CDR2 reads SMNVEV (reference sequence). The junction had 11 bases not matched to a gene; V was cut back by 8 bases and J by 10 bases. The CDR3 DNA follows: TGTGCCAGCCGGATCCCGGGACAGGGGAACTCACCCCTCCACTTT. Translation gives CASRIPGQGNSPLHF.

This chain uses TRBV6-1 with TRBJ2-4, with TRBD2 matching over 7 bases. V shed 1 base, J shed 8 bases, and the junction held 5 bases outside the gene matches. The V gene's germline CDR1 is MNHNS and CDR2 SASEGT. The CDR3 has 14 residues. DNA for the CDR3: TGTGCCAGCAGTGAAGGGCTAGCGGTAGACATTCAGTACTTC. Protein product: CASSEGLAVDIQYF.

This clonotype has just a few counts. This chain joins TRBV29-1 and TRBJ2-3, with TRBD1 matching over 9 bases. CDR1 is SQVTM, CDR2 ANQGSEA, per germline. The CDR3 is 15 amino acids. The trim removed 4 bases at V and 2 bases at J, leaving 7 bases unmatched. CDR3 amino acids: CSVVGTGFFTDTQYF. CDR3 in DNA: TGCAGCGTTGTAGGGACAGGGTTTTTCACAGATACGCAGTATTTT.

This clonotype was seen at least ten times. The chain has TRBV20-1 and TRBJ2-2; the match to TRBD1 covers 8 bases. Germline V gene lookup returns CDR1 DFQATT and CDR2 SNEGSKA (reference sequence). This CDR3 region has 15 residues. The V and J ends lost 5 bases and 3 bases, in that order; junction bases with no gene match: 8. The CDR3 reads CSAPGQGADTGELFF. CDR3 sequence (DNA): TGCAGTGCTCCTGGCCAGGGGGCCGACACCGGGGAGCTGTTTTTT.

This clonotype was observed a handful of times. V usage is TRBV20-1 and J usage is TRBJ2-2; D perhaps matches TRBD1 (5 bases). V dropped 4 bases and J dropped 6 bases, with 9 bases sitting between them. This CDR3 spans 12 amino acids. The germline gives CDR1 DFQATT, CDR2 SNEGSKA (reference sequence). The CDR3 sequence: CSAKGVAGELFF. The DNA of the CDR3 is TGCAGTGCTAAAGGGGTGGCCGGGGAGCTGTTTTTT.

This clonotype was counted a few times. The chain recombines TRBV7-6 with TRBJ2-3, with unresolved D. The CDR3 totals 14 residues. In germline, CDR1 is SGHVS, CDR2 FNYEAQ. V was clipped by 0 bases and J by 6 bases, with 10 bases between them. The CDR3 loop is CASSLAIGGDTQYF. In nucleotides, the CDR3 is TGTGCCAGCAGCTTAGCGATCGGTGGGGATACGCAGTATTTT.

This clonotype was picked up a small number of times. The chain recombines TRBV5-1 with TRBJ1-4, with D perhaps matching TRBD1 (6 bases). Germline V gene lookup returns CDR1 SGHRS and CDR2 YFSETQ. Deletions cut 2 bases from V and 7 bases from J, with 15 bases between. CDR3 length equals 15 residues. For the CDR3, the DNA is TGCGCCAGCAGCTTACTGCAGGGGACGGCTGAAAAACTGTTTTTT. This codes for CASSLLQGTAEKLFF.

The V gene is TRBV7-9, the J gene TRBJ1-2; tentatively, D is TRBD1 (5 bases). The ends were cut back, 5 bases at V and 4 bases at J, with 11 bases in the middle. Germline V CDR1 and CDR2: SEHNR, FQNEAQ (reference sequence). The CDR3 has 13 amino acids. CDR3 nucleotide sequence: TGTGCCAGCAGCCTAGACAGCCCCTATGGCTACACCTTC. Protein product: CASSLDSPYGYTF.

The table lists this clonotype with a few counts. V is TRBV20-1 and J is TRBJ2-2; a possible D gene is TRBD2 (5 bases). The V end was cut by 4 bases, the J end by 5 bases, with 17 bases between. Per the germline V gene, CDR1 is DFQATT and CDR2 is SNEGSKA (reference sequence). This CDR3 is 15 amino acids long. Here the CDR3 reads CSATMIAKWTGELFF. The CDR3 coding sequence is TGCAGTGCTACTATGATAGCGAAGTGGACCGGGGAGCTGTTTTTT.

This clonotype was counted a few times. A read error may account for a junction end that differs from germline. V and J are TRBV7-9 and TRBJ2-1; D unresolved. This CDR3 is 15 amino acids long. CDR1 is SEHNR, CDR2 FQNEAQ, per germline (reference sequence). The CDR3 loop is CASSVNLGSDNEQFF. The CDR3 DNA is TGTGCCAGCAGCGTCAATCTTGGCTCCGACAATGAGCAGTTCTTC.

For the CDR3, the DNA is TGTGCCAGCAGAAGGGGGTCCCGTGAAGCTTTCTTT. This codes for CASRRGSREAFF. The genes are TRBV7-9 and TRBJ1-1; the D gene is possibly TRBD1 (6 bases). The V end was cut by 6 bases, the J end by 7 bases, with 12 bases between. Germline V gene lookup returns CDR1 SEHNR and CDR2 FQNEAQ (reference sequence). The CDR3 loop spans 12 amino acids.

This clonotype was observed a handful of times. This chain uses TRBV14 with TRBJ1-2; 9 nucleotides match TRBD1. J lost 5 bases, V lost 4 bases, and 5 bases had no gene match. The CDR3 covers 14 residues. From germline, CDR1 is SGHDN and CDR2 FVKESK. This CDR3 reads CASSRPGTGYGYTF. The CDR3 DNA reads as TGTGCCAGCAGCCGACCCGGGACAGGGTATGGCTACACCTTC.

This clonotype was counted only a few times. A read error may produce the germline difference seen at one junction end. The chain employs TRBV12-3 or TRBV12-4 and TRBJ2-7; D possibly corresponds to TRBD1 (5 bases). The CDR3 runs 12 residues. CDR3 residues: CASSFRTPELYF. DNA for the CDR3: TGTGCCAGCAGTTTTCGGACACCGGAGCTGTACTTC.

The CDR3 spells CAWSFHASEQFF. CDR3 sequence (DNA): TGTGCCTGGAGTTTTCACGCGAGTGAGCAGTTCTTC. The V gene is TRBV30, the J gene TRBJ2-1; D gene unclear. Germline V CDR1 and CDR2: GTSNPN, SVGIG (reference sequence). The CDR3 spans 12 residues. V lost 2 bases to trimming and J lost 9 bases, with 11 bases between them.

This clonotype has more than one count but fewer than ten. V gene TRBV13 combines with J gene TRBJ1-6; D remains unclear. Trimming removed 4 bases from V and 4 bases from J, with 8 bases in between. CDR3 size: 14 residues. Germline V gene sequence: CDR1 PRHDT, CDR2 FYEKMQ (reference sequence). CDR3 region: CASSSGIYNSPLHF. CDR3 in DNA: TGTGCCAGCAGCTCTGGAATTTATAATTCACCCCTCCACTTT. The full variable domain, with the rest looked up from reference TRBV13 and TRBJ1-6, is AAGVIQSPRHLIKEKRETATLKCYPIPRHDTVYWYQQGPGQDPQFLISFYEKMQSDKGSIPDRFSAQQFSDYHSELNMSSLELGDSALYFCASSSGIYNSPLHFGNGTRLTVT.

A note on this clonotype: At one of its ends the junction is not consistent with the germline gene, which may arise from a read error. This chain joins TRBV20-1 and TRBJ1-3; D possibly corresponds to TRBD1 (5 bases). Germline CDR1 DFQATT, CDR2 SNEGSKA (reference sequence). The CDR3 runs 14 residues. CDR3 protein: CIARTGGVGNTIYF. Written as DNA, the CDR3 is TGCATTGCTAGAACGGGGGGAGTGGGAAACACCATATATTTT.

The gene calls are TRBV20-1 and TRBJ2-1; possible D gene TRBD1, 6 bases. CDR1 is DFQATT, CDR2 SNEGSKA, per germline (reference sequence). V was pared by 2 bases and J by 0 bases, with 11 bases between. This CDR3 comprises 15 residues. The CDR3: CSARRPDSSYNEQFF. CDR3 nucleotides: TGCAGTGCTAGACGACCGGACAGCTCCTACAATGAGCAGTTCTTC.

This clonotype was detected a few times. CDR3 sequence (DNA): TGTGCCAGCAGTTTATGGCAGAATCAGCCCCAGCATTTT. Its translation: CASSLWQNQPQHF. This chain connects TRBV27 to TRBJ1-5; D ambiguous. From germline, CDR1 is MNHEY and CDR2 SMNVEV (reference sequence). The CDR3 contains 13 residues. The V end was cut by 1 base, the J end by 4 bases, with 5 bases between.

This clonotype showed up many times. The V and J genes are TRBV7-7 and TRBJ2-2; 7 bases match TRBD2. CDR1 is SSHAT, CDR2 FNYEAQ, per germline (reference sequence). The CDR3 has 15 amino acids. V lost 2 bases to trimming and J lost 7 bases; unmatched junction nucleotides: 7. The CDR3 protein is CASSLSAGVDGELFF. The DNA for the CDR3 is TGTGCCAGCAGCTTATCCGCGGGAGTAGACGGGGAGCTGTTTTTT.

This clonotype was seen a few times. The chain carries TRBV7-9 and TRBJ2-3, with D possibly being TRBD2 (6 bases). CDR1 SEHNR and CDR2 FQNEAQ come from the germline V gene (reference sequence). V gave up 4 bases and J gave up 2 bases, with 16 bases separating them. The CDR3 extends over 16 amino acids. CDR3 sequence (DNA): TGTGCCAGCAGCTCCATCCCCGCGGGGCCCACAGATACGCAGTATTTT. Protein sequence: CASSSIPAGPTDTQYF.

This clonotype was counted a few times. The chain joins TRBV7-8 to TRBJ1-5; the D is unclear. Germline-derived CDR1 and CDR2 are SGHVS and FQNEAQ. The CDR3 is made up of 15 amino acids. V lost 6 bases, J lost 0 bases, and 12 bases lay in between. The CDR3 region is CASSSSPDSNQPQHF. CDR3 in DNA: TGTGCCAGCAGTTCCAGTCCGGATAGCAATCAGCCCCAGCATTTT.